Sequencing of this T cell receptor (beta chain) was carried out in a study of cytomegalovirus exposure and HLA in healthy donors. For this clone: The antigen remains unidentified.

The CDR3 is made up of 14 amino acids. Germline V gene sequence: CDR1 SGHRS, CDR2 YFSETQ. V lost 4 bases and J 3 bases, leaving 13 bases between the germline ends. Points from the study as a whole: A later analysis linked a missense variant in DCLRE1C to the trimming of TCR beta V and J genes. Sequencing probably produced one cluster of sequence variants that were highly shared. A previous analysis found most TCR beta V segments productive roughly 90% or roughly 30% of the time. Presence/absence analyses rested on an assumption that sequencing depth was roughly uniform across donors.

Use of 60 Vbeta and 13 Jbeta primers characterized the PCR. The repertoire was sequenced with immunoSEQ multiplex PCR; TCRdb's copy has only in-frame clones and lacks some. The sample lists approximately 160,000 clones, 70% to 90% seen once, with approximately 2.1% in the top ten. The receptor was derived from a woman in her late teens or twenties in good health and CMV-seronegative. What was sequenced was PBMCs. The J gene is TRBJ2-5, the V gene TRBV5-1; possible D gene TRBD2, 6 bases. The CDR3 sequence is CASSRVEGKETQYF. DNA for the CDR3: TGCGCCAGCAGCCGGGTGGAGGGAAAAGAGACCCAGTACTTC. The full variable domain, rest sourced from reference TRBV5-1 and TRBJ2-5, is KAGVTQTPRYLIKTRGQQVTLSCSPISGHRSVSWYQQTPGQGLQFLFEYFSETQRNKGNFPGRFSGRQFSNSRSEMNVSTLELGDSALYLCASSRVEGKETQYFGPGTRLLVL.